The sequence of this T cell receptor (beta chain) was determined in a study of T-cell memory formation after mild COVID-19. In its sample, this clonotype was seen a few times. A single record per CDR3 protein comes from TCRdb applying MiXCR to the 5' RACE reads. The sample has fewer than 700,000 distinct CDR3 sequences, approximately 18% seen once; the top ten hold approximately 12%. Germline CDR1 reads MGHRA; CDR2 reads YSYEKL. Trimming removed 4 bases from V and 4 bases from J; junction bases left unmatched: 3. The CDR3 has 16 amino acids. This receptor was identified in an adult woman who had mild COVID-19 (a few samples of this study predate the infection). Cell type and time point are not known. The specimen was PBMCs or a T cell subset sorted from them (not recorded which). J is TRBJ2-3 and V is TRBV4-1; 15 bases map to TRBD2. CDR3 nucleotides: TGCGCCAGCAGCCGTGGGACTAGCGGGGGGCCAGATACGCAGTATTTT. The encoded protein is CASSRGTSGGPDTQYF.